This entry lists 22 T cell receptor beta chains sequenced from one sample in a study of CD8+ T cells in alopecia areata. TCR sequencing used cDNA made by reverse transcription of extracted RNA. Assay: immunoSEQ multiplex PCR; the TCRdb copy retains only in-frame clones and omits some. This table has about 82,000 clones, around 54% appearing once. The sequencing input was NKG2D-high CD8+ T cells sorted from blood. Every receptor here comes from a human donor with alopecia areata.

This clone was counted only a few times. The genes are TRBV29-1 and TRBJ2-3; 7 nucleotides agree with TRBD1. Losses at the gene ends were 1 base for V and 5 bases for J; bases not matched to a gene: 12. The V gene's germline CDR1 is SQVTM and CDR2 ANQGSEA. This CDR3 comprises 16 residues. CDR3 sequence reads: CSVEGGGRQGLDTQYF. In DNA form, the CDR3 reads TGCAGCGTTGAAGGTGGTGGAAGACAGGGATTAGATACGCAGTATTTT.

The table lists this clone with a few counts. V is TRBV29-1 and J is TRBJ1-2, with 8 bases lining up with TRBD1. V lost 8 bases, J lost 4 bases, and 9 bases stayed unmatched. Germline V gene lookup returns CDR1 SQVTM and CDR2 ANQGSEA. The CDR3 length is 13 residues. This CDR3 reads CSSRGTGAYGYTF. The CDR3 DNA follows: TGCAGCTCCCGCGGGACAGGAGCCTATGGCTACACCTTC.

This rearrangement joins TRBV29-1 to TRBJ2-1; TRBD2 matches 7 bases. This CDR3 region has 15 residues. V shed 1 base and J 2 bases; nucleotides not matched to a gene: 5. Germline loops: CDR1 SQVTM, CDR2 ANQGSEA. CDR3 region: CSVEGPGLAYNEQFF. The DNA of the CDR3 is TGCAGCGTTGAAGGCCCCGGACTAGCCTACAATGAGCAGTTCTTC.

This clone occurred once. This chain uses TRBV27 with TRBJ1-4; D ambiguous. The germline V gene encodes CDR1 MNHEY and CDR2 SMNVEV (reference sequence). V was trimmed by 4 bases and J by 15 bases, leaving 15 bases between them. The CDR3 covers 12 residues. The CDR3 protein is CASSSPGEMVFF. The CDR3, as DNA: TGTGCCAGCAGTTCCCCCGGGGAGATGGTGTTTTTT.

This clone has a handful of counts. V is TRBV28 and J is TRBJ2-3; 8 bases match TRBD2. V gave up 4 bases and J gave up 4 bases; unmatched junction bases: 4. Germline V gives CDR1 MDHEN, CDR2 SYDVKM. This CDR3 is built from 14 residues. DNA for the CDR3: TGTGCCAGCAGTTCAGGGACTAGACCAGATACGCAGTATTTT. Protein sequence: CASSSGTRPDTQYF.

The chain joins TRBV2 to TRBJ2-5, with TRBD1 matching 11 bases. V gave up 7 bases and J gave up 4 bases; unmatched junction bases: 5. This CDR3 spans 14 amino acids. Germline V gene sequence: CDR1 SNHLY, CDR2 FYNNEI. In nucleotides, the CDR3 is TGTGCCAGCATCGACGGGACAGGGGGAGAGACCCAGTACTTC. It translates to CASIDGTGGETQYF.

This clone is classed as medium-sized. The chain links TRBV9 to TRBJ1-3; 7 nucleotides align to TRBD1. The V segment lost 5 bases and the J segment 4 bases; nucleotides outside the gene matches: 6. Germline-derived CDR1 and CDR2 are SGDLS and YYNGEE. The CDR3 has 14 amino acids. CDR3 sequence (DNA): TGTGCCAGCAGTCCTACAGGGGACGGAAACACCATATATTTT. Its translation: CASSPTGDGNTIYF.

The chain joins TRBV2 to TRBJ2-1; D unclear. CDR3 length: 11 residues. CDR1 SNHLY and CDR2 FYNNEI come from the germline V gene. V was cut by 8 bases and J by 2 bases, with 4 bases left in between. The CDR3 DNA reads TGTGCCAGCGGTACCTACAATGAGCAGTTCTTC. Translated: CASGTYNEQFF.

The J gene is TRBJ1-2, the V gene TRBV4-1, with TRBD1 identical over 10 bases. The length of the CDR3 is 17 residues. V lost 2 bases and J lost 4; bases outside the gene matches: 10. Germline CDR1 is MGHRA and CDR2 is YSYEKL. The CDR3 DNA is TGCGCCAGCAGCCAAAGACAGGGGGCGGAAGTATCCTATGGCTACACCTTC. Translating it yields CASSQRQGAEVSYGYTF.

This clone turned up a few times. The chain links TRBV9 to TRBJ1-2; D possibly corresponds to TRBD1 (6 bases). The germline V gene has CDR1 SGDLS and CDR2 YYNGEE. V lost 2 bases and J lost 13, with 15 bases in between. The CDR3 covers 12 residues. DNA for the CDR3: TGTGCCAGCAGCGTGGGGCGGACAGCTCTCACCTTC. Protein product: CASSVGRTALTF.

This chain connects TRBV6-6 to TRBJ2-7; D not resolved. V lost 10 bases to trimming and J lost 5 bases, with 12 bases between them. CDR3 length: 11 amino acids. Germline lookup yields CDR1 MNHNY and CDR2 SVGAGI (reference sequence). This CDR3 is CATFWVHEQYF. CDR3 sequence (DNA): TGTGCCACCTTCTGGGTACACGAGCAGTACTTC.

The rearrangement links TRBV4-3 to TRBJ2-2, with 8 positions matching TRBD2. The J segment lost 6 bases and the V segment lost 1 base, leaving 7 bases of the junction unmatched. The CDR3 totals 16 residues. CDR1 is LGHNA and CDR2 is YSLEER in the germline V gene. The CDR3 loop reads CASSQVAGTGAGELFF. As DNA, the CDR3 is TGCGCCAGCAGCCAAGTAGCGGGAACTGGAGCCGGGGAGCTGTTTTTT.

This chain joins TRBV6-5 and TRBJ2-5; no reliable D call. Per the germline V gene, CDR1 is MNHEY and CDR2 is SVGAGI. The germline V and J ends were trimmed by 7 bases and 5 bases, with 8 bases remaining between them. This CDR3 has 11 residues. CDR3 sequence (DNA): TGTGCCAGCACCAAGAAGGAGACCCAGTACTTC. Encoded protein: CASTKKETQYF.

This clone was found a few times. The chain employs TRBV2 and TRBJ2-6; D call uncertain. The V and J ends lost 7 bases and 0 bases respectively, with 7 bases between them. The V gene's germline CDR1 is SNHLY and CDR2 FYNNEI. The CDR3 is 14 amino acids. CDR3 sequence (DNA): TGTGCCAGCACACGTAGCTCTGGGGCCAACGTCCTGACTTTC. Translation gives CASTRSSGANVLTF.

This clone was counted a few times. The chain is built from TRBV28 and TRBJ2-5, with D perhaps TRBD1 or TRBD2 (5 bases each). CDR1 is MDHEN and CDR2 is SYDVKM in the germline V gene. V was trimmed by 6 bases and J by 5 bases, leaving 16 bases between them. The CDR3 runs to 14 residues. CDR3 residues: CASRGFTGLETQYF. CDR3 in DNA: TGTGCCAGCAGGGGCTTCACGGGGCTGGAGACCCAGTACTTC.

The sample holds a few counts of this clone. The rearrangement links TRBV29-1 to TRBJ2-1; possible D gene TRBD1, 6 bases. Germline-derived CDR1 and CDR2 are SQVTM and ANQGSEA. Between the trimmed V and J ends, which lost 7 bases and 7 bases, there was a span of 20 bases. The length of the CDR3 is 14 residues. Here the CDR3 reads CSAAQGNELNEQFF. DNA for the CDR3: TGCAGCGCTGCACAGGGCAATGAGCTGAATGAGCAGTTCTTC.

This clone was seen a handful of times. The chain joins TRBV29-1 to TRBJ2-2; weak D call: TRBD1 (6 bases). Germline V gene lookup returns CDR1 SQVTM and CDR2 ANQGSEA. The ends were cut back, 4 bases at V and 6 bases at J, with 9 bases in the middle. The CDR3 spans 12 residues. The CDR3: CSVVQGSGELFF. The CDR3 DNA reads TGCAGCGTTGTACAGGGATCCGGGGAGCTGTTTTTT.

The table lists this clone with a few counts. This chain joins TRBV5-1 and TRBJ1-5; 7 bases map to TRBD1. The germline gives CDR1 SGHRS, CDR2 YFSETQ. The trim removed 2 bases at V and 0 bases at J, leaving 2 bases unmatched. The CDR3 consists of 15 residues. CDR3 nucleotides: TGCGCCAGCAGCTTTGGGACAGATAGCAATCAGCCCCAGCATTTT. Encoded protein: CASSFGTDSNQPQHF.

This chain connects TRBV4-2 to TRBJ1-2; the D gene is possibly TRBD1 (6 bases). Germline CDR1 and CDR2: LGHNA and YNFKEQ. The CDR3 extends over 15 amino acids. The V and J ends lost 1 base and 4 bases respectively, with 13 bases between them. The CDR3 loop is CASSQARTEIYGYTF. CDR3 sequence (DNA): TGTGCCAGCAGCCAAGCCCGGACAGAAATCTATGGCTACACCTTC.

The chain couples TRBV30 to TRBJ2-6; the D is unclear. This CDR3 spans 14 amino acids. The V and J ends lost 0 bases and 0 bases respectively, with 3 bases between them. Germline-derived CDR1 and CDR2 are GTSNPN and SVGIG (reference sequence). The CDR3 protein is CAWSVDSGANVLTF. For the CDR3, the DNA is TGTGCCTGGAGTGTAGACTCTGGGGCCAACGTCCTGACTTTC.

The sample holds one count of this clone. The CDR3 region has the DNA TGTGCCAGCAGTGGAAATCTGGATACGCAGTATTTT. It codes for CASSGNLDTQYF. This chain joins TRBV6-5 and TRBJ2-3, with D unresolved. From germline, CDR1 is MNHEY and CDR2 SVGAGI. V dropped 5 bases and J dropped 6 bases, with 9 bases sitting between them. The CDR3 runs to 12 residues.

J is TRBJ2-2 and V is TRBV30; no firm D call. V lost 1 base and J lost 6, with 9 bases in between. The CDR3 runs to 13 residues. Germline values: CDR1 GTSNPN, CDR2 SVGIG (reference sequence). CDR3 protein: CAWSALGPGELFF. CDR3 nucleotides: TGTGCCTGGAGTGCTCTTGGCCCCGGGGAGCTGTTTTTT.